These 30 T cell receptor beta chains share one sample of origin, sequenced in a study of blood T cells in healthy people across ages. Together with a sample-barcoded 5' primer, a J-beta primer mix was included in a second PCR lasting about 6 to 11 cycles. Via MiXCR, TCRdb re-called the 5' RACE reads, giving one row per CDR3 protein. The sample comprises about 900,000 distinct CDR3 sequences, around 46% of which are singletons, and around 15% rests with the top ten. Sequenced material: blood. These TCRs come from a man younger than 45 in good health.

The genes are TRBV2 and TRBJ2-1, with D tentatively TRBD1 (5 bases). V shed 11 bases and J shed 8 bases, with 16 bases lying between them. This CDR3 has 12 residues. Germline-derived CDR1 and CDR2 are SNHLY and FYNNEI. The DNA for the CDR3 is TGTGCCCTCGGCAGGGTTTACCATGAGCAGTTCTTC. It yields the protein CALGRVYHEQFF.

This clonotype was detected only once. The chain joins TRBV14 to TRBJ2-1; 8 bases match TRBD2. The CDR3 totals 16 residues. Germline values: CDR1 SGHDN, CDR2 FVKESK. V shed 3 bases and J 5 bases; nucleotides not matched to a gene: 9. As DNA, the CDR3 is TGTGCCAGCAGCCACCTGATAACTAGCGGCAACAATGAGCAGTTCTTC. It translates to CASSHLITSGNNEQFF.

The V call is TRBV6-1, the J call TRBJ2-1; D is undetermined. The CDR3 is 17 amino acids. Germline loops: CDR1 MNHNS, CDR2 SASEGT. V was trimmed by 2 bases and J by 6 bases, leaving 20 bases between them. CDR3 residues: CASSESDQPGLLNEQFF. The CDR3 nucleotides read TGTGCCAGCAGTGAATCTGATCAGCCCGGGCTTCTCAATGAGCAGTTCTTC.

This clonotype was found many times. The J gene is TRBJ2-7, the V gene TRBV20-1; 8 nucleotides agree with TRBD1. From germline, CDR1 is DFQATT and CDR2 SNEGSKA (reference sequence). Unmatched junction bases numbered 10, after V lost 5 bases and J lost 4 bases. The CDR3 spans 14 residues. The CDR3 loop is CSALSGQGEYEQYF. As DNA, the CDR3 is TGCAGTGCTCTCAGTGGACAGGGAGAATACGAGCAGTACTTC.

This clonotype occurred once. The chain employs TRBV28 and TRBJ2-7; D is undetermined. The CDR3 runs to 15 residues. Germline V gene lookup returns CDR1 MDHEN and CDR2 SYDVKM. V dropped 2 bases and J dropped 7 bases, with 18 bases sitting between them. Written as DNA, the CDR3 is TGTGCCAGCAGTTTAGGGTCAATTGGGCACAATGAGCAGTACTTC. It translates to CASSLGSIGHNEQYF.

This clonotype was counted a few times. The J gene is TRBJ2-3, the V gene TRBV28, with D perhaps TRBD2 (6 bases). The CDR3 runs 16 residues. Trimming took 6 bases from V and 5 from J, leaving 21 bases between them. Germline V gene data show CDR1 as MDHEN and CDR2 as SYDVKM. CDR3 coding DNA: TGTGCCAGCAGCATGGGGAGGTGGGGTGAATTAGATACGCAGTATTTT. Residues: CASSMGRWGELDTQYF. Full variable domain (rest looked up from reference TRBV28 and TRBJ2-3): DVKVTQSSRYLVKRTGEKVFLECVQDMDHENMFWYRQDPGLGLRLIYFSYDVKMKEKGDIPEGYSVSREKKERFSLILESASTNQTSMYLCASSMGRWGELDTQYFGPGTRLTVL.

The chain is built from TRBV6-5 and TRBJ1-5, with TRBD1 matching 11 bases. Trimming removed 5 bases from V and 5 bases from J; junction bases left unmatched: 2. CDR3 length equals 14 residues. Germline loops: CDR1 MNHEY, CDR2 SVGAGI. CDR3: CASSGQGAHQPQHF. CDR3 DNA sequence: TGTGCCAGCAGTGGACAGGGGGCTCATCAGCCCCAGCATTTT.

This clonotype was seen a few times. The chain recombines TRBV20-1 with TRBJ1-2; 7 bases align to TRBD1. V gave up 1 base and J gave up 4 bases; unmatched junction bases: 12. Germline CDR1 DFQATT, CDR2 SNEGSKA (reference sequence). This CDR3 spans 16 amino acids. The CDR3 protein is CSARAEDRLEGYGYTF. For the CDR3, the DNA is TGCAGTGCTAGAGCTGAGGACAGGTTGGAAGGCTATGGCTACACCTTC.

The rearrangement joins TRBV29-1 to TRBJ2-3, with D perhaps being TRBD1 or TRBD2 (5 bases each). V shed 4 bases and J shed 4 bases, with 15 bases lying between them. Per germline, CDR1 SQVTM and CDR2 ANQGSEA. The CDR3 is made up of 14 amino acids. CDR3 bases: TGCAGCGTTGGGGTTCTGGGGGAAGCAGATACGCAGTATTTT. Its translation is CSVGVLGEADTQYF.

In the case of this clonotype: An end of the junction does not agree with germline; a read error may underlie this. V is TRBV7-8 and J is TRBJ2-1, with TRBD2 identical over 15 bases. The CDR3 extends over 17 amino acids. Germline CDR1 SGHVS, CDR2 FQNEAQ. The CDR3 here is CASSLANPGTSGGRAFF. Here the CDR3 DNA reads TGTGCCAGTAGCTTAGCGAATCCCGGGACTAGCGGGGGGCGGGCGTTCTTC.

This clonotype was recorded a few times. V is TRBV20-1 and J is TRBJ2-7; D call uncertain. Germline V gene sequence: CDR1 DFQATT, CDR2 SNEGSKA (reference sequence). The CDR3 consists of 13 residues. V was clipped by 0 bases and J by 2 bases, with 8 bases between them. The CDR3 DNA follows: TGCAGTGCTAGAGATACACTACCCTACGAGCAGTACTTC. Encoded protein: CSARDTLPYEQYF.

The V gene is TRBV11-2, the J gene TRBJ2-3, with 7 bases that match TRBD2. CDR3 length: 16 amino acids. Germline CDR1 and CDR2: SGHAT and FQNNGV. V shed 4 bases and J 3 bases; nucleotides not matched to a gene: 10. The CDR3: CASSSPGGGGTDTQYF. The CDR3 region has the DNA TGTGCCAGCAGCTCCCCTGGGGGGGGGGGTACAGATACGCAGTATTTT. Supplemented by reference TRBV11-2 and TRBJ2-3, the full variable domain reads EAGVAQSPRYKIIEKRQSVAFWCNPISGHATLYWYQQILGQGPKLLIQFQNNGVVDDSQLPKDRFSAERLKGVDSTLKIQPAKLEDSAVYLCASSSPGGGGTDTQYFGPGTRLTVL.

This clonotype turned up a few times. The chain carries TRBV20-1 and TRBJ2-4; D unclear. The J call may not be correct, given that the DNA end is closer to TRBJ2-7. Germline lookup yields CDR1 DFQATT and CDR2 SNEGSKA (reference sequence). The CDR3 has 14 residues. CDR3 DNA: TGCAGTGCTAGAGCCCCAAATAGGGCCGGCGAGCAGTACTTC. This codes for CSARAPNRAGEQYF.

The chain couples TRBV29-1 to TRBJ2-7; TRBD1 might be the D (6 bases). Germline CDR1 and CDR2: SQVTM and ANQGSEA. The germline V and J ends were trimmed by 5 bases and 3 bases, with 11 bases remaining between them. CDR3 size: 12 residues. CDR3 sequence (DNA): TGCAGCGTTCCGGGACACATCTACGAGCAGTACTTC. This codes for CSVPGHIYEQYF.

The genes are TRBV6-5 and TRBJ2-7, with a weak D call TRBD1 (6 bases). The V and J ends lost 2 bases and 3 bases respectively, with 17 bases between them. Germline loops: CDR1 MNHEY, CDR2 SVGAGI. The CDR3 loop spans 16 amino acids. CDR3 residues: CASSYPPGHLLYEQYF. DNA of the CDR3: TGTGCCAGCAGTTACCCACCGGGACACCTACTCTACGAGCAGTACTTC.

As to this clonotype: One junction end disagrees with the germline gene, perhaps due to a read error. The chain combines TRBV10-3 with TRBJ2-1; D unclear. Germline V CDR1 and CDR2: ENHRY, SYGVKD. This CDR3 has 13 amino acids. Here the CDR3 DNA reads TGTGCCATCAGTGAACAGCAATACAGTGAGCAGTTCTTC. As protein: CAISEQQYSEQFF.

CDR3 amino acids: CASSSLVGATDTQYF. DNA for the CDR3: TGTGCCAGCAGCTCCCTGGTGGGGGCGACAGATACGCAGTATTTT. The chain employs TRBV6-5 and TRBJ2-3, with D tentatively TRBD1 (6 bases). Per the germline V gene, CDR1 is MNHEY and CDR2 is SVGAGI. V lost 6 bases to trimming and J lost 3 bases, with 16 bases between them. The CDR3 has 15 residues.

In the case of this clonotype: A junction end diverges from the germline sequence, so it may reflect a read error. As DNA, the CDR3 is TGTGACAGCATTGACCAAAGCTCCTATGGCTACACCTTC. Translation: CDSIDQSSYGYTF. The rearrangement joins TRBV6-2 or TRBV6-3 to TRBJ1-2; no clear D gene. CDR3 length: 13 amino acids. Germline V gene lookup returns CDR1 MNHEY and CDR2 SVGEGT.

The genes are TRBV7-9 and TRBJ2-7; D not certain. CDR3 length equals 11 residues. From germline, CDR1 is SEHNR and CDR2 FQNEAQ (reference sequence). Deletions cut 5 bases from V and 8 bases from J, with 10 bases between. CDR3 sequence (DNA): TGTGCCAGCAGCCCTGAATTCCAGCAGTACTTC. Translating it yields CASSPEFQQYF.

This clonotype was recorded only once. This clone may be a read error of a much larger clone one base away. The CDR3 DNA reads as TGTGCCAGCAGTAAAGCTCTCGGGGGGGCTTACGAGCAGTACTTC. Its translation is CASSKALGGAYEQYF. The V and J genes are TRBV6-1 and TRBJ2-7, with 8 nucleotides matching TRBD2. CDR1 and CDR2 (germline): MNHNS, SASEGT. The CDR3 spans 15 residues.

The chain joins TRBV20-1 to TRBJ1-2; 9 bases map to TRBD1. The CDR3 spans 15 residues. V lost 1 base and J lost 7; bases outside the gene matches: 10. Per the germline V gene, CDR1 is DFQATT and CDR2 is SNEGSKA (reference sequence). The CDR3 nucleotides are TGCAGTGCTAGAGGTGGACAGGGGTTTGAGAGTGGCTACACCTTC. It specifies CSARGGQGFESGYTF.

The chain uses TRBV5-5 and TRBJ1-2; D gene uncertain. There are 16 residues in the CDR3. V was pared by 0 bases and J by 4 bases, with 16 bases between. Per germline, CDR1 SGHKS and CDR2 YYEKEE (reference sequence). The chain's CDR3 is CASSLVDENPSYGYTF. CDR3 nucleotides: TGTGCCAGCAGCTTGGTTGATGAGAACCCGTCCTATGGCTACACCTTC.

This clonotype occurred many times. This rearrangement joins TRBV29-1 to TRBJ2-2; possibly TRBD2 for D (7 bases). The germline gives CDR1 SQVTM, CDR2 ANQGSEA. The CDR3 is 14 residues long. The V end was cut by 4 bases, the J end by 2 bases, with 11 bases between. CDR3 region: CSVGGGRNTGELFF. In nucleotides, the CDR3 is TGCAGCGTTGGCGGGGGCCGAAACACCGGGGAGCTGTTTTTT.

The chain combines TRBV3-1 with TRBJ2-7; D is ambiguous. CDR1 and CDR2 (germline): LGHDT, YNNKEL (reference sequence). V was pared by 5 bases and J by 4 bases, with 9 bases between. The CDR3 length is 12 residues. CDR3 DNA sequence: TGTGCCAGCAGCACTCGTGGGTACGAGCAGTACTTC. Translating gives CASSTRGYEQYF.

V and J are TRBV4-3 and TRBJ2-1; 10 bases are shared with TRBD2. The germline CDR1 and CDR2 sequences are LGHNA and YSLEER. V shed 0 bases and J 6 bases; nucleotides not matched to a gene: 8. CDR3 length equals 17 residues. This chain's CDR3 is CASSQDVTSGALNEQFF. The DNA for the CDR3 is TGCGCCAGCAGCCAAGATGTCACTAGCGGGGCGCTCAATGAGCAGTTCTTC.

This clonotype has only a few counts. This chain joins TRBV29-1 and TRBJ2-1; 11 nucleotides agree with TRBD2. Trimming cost V 0 bases and J 0 bases; bases outside gene matches: 4. Germline lookup yields CDR1 SQVTM and CDR2 ANQGSEA. CDR3 length equals 17 residues. In nucleotides, the CDR3 is TGCAGCGTTGAAGATAGCGGGGGGGCTAGCTCCTACAATGAGCAGTTCTTC. Translation: CSVEDSGGASSYNEQFF.

The rearrangement links TRBV2 to TRBJ1-2; TRBD1 is a possible D gene (5 bases). Germline-derived CDR1 and CDR2 are SNHLY and FYNNEI. The CDR3 runs to 16 residues. V lost 5 bases and J 6 bases, leaving 22 bases between the germline ends. In DNA form, the CDR3 reads TGTGCCAGCAGTTCCGTGGTGGGGCCGATCTTGGATGGCTACACCTTC. Translation: CASSSVVGPILDGYTF.

This chain joins TRBV9 and TRBJ2-1; the match to TRBD2 covers 8 bases. Germline assignment: CDR1 SGDLS and CDR2 YYNGEE. The CDR3 consists of 16 residues. V shed 4 bases and J 8 bases; nucleotides not matched to a gene: 14. The CDR3 DNA reads as TGTGCCAGCAGCCCCAGTCCAGCGGGGGTCGTTGATGAGCAGTTCTTC. Translated: CASSPSPAGVVDEQFF. The full variable domain, with the rest looked up from reference TRBV9 and TRBJ2-1, is DSGVTQTPKHLITATGQRVTLRCSPRSGDLSVYWYQQSLDQGLQFLIQYYNGEERAKGNILERFSAQQFPDLHSELNLSSLELGDSALYFCASSPSPAGVVDEQFFGPGTRLTVL.

This chain links TRBV15 with TRBJ2-7, with D uncertain. The CDR3 is 15 amino acids. Germline-derived CDR1 and CDR2 are LNHNV and YYDKDF (reference sequence). V dropped 0 bases and J dropped 2 bases, with 11 bases sitting between them. CDR3 in DNA: TGTGCCACCAGCAGAGATGCATCTGGGACCTACGAGCAGTACTTC. This gives the protein CATSRDASGTYEQYF. Together with reference TRBV15 and TRBJ2-7, the CDR3 gives the full variable domain: DAMVIQNPRYQVTQFGKPVTLSCSQTLNHNVMYWYQQKSSQAPKLLFHYYDKDFNNEADTPDNFQSRRPNTSFCFLDIRSPGLGDTAMYLCATSRDASGTYEQYFGPGTRLTVT.

The J gene is TRBJ1-4, the V gene TRBV7-9; tentative D call: TRBD1 (6 bases). The ends were cut back, 5 bases at V and 6 bases at J, with 25 bases in the middle. CDR1 and CDR2 (germline): SEHNR, FQNEAQ (reference sequence). The CDR3 spans 18 residues. The CDR3 reads CASSQIWVNEDRDEKLFF. The CDR3 DNA sequence: TGTGCCAGCAGCCAGATATGGGTTAACGAGGACAGAGATGAAAAACTGTTTTTT.